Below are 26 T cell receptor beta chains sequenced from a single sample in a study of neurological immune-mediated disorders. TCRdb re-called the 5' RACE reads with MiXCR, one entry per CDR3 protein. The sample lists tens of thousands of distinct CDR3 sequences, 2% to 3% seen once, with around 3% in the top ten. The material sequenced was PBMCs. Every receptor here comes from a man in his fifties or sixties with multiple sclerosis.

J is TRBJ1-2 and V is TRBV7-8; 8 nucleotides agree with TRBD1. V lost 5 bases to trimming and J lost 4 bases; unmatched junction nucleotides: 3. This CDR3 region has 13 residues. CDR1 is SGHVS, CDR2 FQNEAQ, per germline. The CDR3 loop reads CASSTGQGYGYTF. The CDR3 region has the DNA TGTGCCAGCAGCACCGGACAGGGCTATGGCTACACCTTC.

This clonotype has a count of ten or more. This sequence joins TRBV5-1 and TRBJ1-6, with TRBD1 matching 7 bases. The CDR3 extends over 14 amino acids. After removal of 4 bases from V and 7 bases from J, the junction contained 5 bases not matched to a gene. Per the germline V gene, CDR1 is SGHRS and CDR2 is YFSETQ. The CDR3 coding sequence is TGCGCCAGCAGCCGGGACAGTAAGAATTCACCCCTCCACTTT. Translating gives CASSRDSKNSPLHF. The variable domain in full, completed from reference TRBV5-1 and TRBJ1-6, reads KAGVTQTPRYLIKTRGQQVTLSCSPISGHRSVSWYQQTPGQGLQFLFEYFSETQRNKGNFPGRFSGRQFSNSRSEMNVSTLELGDSALYLCASSRDSKNSPLHFGNGTRLTVT.

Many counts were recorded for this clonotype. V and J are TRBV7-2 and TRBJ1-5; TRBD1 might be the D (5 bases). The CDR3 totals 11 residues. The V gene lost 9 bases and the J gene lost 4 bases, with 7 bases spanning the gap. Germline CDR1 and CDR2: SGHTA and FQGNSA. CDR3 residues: CASGANQPQHF. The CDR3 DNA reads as TGTGCCAGTGGGGCTAATCAGCCCCAGCATTTT.

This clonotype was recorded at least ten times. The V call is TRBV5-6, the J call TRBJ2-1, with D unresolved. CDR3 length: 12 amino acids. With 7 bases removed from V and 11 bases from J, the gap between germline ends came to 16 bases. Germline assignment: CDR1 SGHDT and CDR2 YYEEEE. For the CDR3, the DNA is TGTGCCAGCTACTCCGGACCCTCCCAGCAGTTCTTC. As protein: CASYSGPSQQFF.

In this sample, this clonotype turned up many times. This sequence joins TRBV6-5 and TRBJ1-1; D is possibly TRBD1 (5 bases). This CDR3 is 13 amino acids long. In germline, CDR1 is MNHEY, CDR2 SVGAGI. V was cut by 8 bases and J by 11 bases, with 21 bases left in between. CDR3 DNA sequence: TGTGCCAGCCACTCGACACAGACCCGGGGGGCTTTCTTT. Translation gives CASHSTQTRGAFF.

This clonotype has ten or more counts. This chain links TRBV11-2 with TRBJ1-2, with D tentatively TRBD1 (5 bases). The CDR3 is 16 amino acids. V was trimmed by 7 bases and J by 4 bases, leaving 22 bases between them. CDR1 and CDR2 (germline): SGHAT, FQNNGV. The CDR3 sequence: CASNGYIDSGSYGYTF. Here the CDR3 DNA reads TGTGCCAGCAACGGATATATTGACAGTGGATCCTATGGCTACACCTTC.

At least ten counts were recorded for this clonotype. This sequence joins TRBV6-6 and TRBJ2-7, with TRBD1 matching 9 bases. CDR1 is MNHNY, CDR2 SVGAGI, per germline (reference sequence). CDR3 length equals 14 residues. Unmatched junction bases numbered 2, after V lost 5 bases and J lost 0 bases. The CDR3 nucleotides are TGTGCCAGCAGTAGGACAGGGGTCTCCTACGAGCAGTACTTC. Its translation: CASSRTGVSYEQYF.

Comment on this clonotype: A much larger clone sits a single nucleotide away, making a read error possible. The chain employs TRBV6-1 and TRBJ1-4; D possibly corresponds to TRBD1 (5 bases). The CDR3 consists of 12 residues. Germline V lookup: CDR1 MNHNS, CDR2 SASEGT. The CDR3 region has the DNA TGTGACAGCAGAAAGACAGATGAAAAACTGTTTTTT. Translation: CDSRKTDEKLFF.

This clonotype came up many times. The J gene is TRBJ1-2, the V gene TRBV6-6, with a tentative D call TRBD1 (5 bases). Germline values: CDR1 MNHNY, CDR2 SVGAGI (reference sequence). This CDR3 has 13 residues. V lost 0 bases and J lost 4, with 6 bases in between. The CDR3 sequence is CASSYSGPYGYTF. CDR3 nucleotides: TGTGCCAGCAGTTACTCGGGGCCCTATGGCTACACCTTC.

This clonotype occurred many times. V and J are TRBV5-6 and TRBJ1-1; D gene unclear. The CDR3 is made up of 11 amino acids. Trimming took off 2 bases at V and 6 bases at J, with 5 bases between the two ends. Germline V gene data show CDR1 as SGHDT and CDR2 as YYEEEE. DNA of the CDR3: TGTGCCAGCAGCTTTGGCCCTGAAGCTTTCTTT. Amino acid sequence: CASSFGPEAFF.

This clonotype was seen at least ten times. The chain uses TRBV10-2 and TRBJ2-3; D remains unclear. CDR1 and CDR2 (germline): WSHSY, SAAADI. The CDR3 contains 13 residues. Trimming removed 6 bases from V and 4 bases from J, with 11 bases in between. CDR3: CASSPVTADTQYF. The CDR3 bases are TGCGCCAGCAGCCCCGTTACAGCAGATACGCAGTATTTT.

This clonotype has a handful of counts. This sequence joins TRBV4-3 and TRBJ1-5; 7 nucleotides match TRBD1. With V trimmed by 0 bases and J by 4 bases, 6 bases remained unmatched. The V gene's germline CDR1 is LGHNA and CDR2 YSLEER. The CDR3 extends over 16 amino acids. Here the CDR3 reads CASSQEWQGVNQPQHF. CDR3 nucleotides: TGCGCCAGCAGCCAAGAGTGGCAGGGGGTAAATCAGCCCCAGCATTTT.

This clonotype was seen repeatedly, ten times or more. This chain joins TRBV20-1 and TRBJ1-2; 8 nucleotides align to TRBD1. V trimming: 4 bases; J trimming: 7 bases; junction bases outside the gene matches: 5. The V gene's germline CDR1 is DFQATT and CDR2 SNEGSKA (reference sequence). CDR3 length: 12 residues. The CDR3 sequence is CSAKPGGFGYTF. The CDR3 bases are TGCAGTGCTAAACCAGGGGGCTTTGGCTACACCTTC.

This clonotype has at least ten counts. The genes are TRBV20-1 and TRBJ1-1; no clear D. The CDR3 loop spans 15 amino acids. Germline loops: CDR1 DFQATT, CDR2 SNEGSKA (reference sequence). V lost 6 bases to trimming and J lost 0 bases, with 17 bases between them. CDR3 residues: CSAKDWVRVNTEAFF. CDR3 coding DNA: TGCAGTGCGAAAGACTGGGTGAGGGTGAACACTGAAGCTTTCTTT.

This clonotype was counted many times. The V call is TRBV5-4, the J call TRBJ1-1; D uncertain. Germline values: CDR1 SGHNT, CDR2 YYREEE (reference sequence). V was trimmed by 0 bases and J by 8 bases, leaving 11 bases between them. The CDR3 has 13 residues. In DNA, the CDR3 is TGTGCCAGCAGCTTGGCCCCTGAGGCGGAAGCTTTCTTT. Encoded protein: CASSLAPEAEAFF.

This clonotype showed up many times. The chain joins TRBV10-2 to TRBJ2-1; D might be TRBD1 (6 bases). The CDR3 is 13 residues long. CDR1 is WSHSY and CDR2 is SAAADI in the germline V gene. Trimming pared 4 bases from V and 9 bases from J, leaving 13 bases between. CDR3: CASSGTGRVEQFF. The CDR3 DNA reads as TGCGCCAGCAGTGGAACAGGGAGAGTTGAGCAGTTCTTC.

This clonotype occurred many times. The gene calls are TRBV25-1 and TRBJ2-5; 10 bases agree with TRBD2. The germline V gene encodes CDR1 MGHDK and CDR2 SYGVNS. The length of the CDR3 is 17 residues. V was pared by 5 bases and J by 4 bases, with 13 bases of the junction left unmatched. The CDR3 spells CASSSLVSGGRGETQYF. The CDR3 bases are TGTGCCAGCAGTAGTCTGGTTAGCGGGGGGAGGGGAGAGACCCAGTACTTC.

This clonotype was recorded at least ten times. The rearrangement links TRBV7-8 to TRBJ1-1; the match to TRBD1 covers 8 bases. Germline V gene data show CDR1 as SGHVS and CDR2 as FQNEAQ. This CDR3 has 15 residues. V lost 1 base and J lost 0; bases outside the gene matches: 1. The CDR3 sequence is CASSLGTGLNTEAFF. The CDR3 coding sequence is TGTGCCAGCAGCTTAGGGACAGGGTTGAACACTGAAGCTTTCTTT.

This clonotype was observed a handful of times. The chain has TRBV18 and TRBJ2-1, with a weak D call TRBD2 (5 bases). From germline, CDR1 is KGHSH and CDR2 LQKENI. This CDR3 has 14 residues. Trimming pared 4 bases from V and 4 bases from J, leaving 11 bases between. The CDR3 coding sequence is TGTGCCAGCTCACGCGGGCAGGAATACAATGAGCAGTTCTTC. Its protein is CASSRGQEYNEQFF.

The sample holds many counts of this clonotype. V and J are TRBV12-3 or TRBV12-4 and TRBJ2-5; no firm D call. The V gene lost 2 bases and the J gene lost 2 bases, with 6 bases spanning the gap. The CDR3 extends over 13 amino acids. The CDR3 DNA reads TGTGCCAGCAGTTTATTGAGGCAAGAGACCCAGTACTTC. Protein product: CASSLLRQETQYF.

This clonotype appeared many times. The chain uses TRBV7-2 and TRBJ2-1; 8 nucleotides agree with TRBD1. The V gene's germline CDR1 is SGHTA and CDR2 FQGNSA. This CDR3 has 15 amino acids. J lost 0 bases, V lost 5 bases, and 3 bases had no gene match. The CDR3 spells CASSPDRGSYNEQFF. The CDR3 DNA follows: TGTGCCAGCAGCCCCGACAGGGGCTCCTACAATGAGCAGTTCTTC.

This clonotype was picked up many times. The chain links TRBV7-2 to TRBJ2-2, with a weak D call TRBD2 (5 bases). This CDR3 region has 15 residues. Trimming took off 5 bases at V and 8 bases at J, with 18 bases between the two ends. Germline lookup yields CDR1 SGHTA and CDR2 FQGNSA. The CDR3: CASSHGGRAPGELFF. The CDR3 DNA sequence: TGTGCCAGCAGCCACGGAGGACGGGCCCCGGGGGAGCTGTTTTTT. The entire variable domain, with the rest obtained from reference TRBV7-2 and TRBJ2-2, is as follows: GAGVSQSPSNKVTEKGKDVELRCDPISGHTALYWYRQSLGQGLEFLIYFQGNSAPDKSGLPSDRFSAERTGGSVSTLTIQRTQQEDSAVYLCASSHGGRAPGELFFGEGSRLTVL.

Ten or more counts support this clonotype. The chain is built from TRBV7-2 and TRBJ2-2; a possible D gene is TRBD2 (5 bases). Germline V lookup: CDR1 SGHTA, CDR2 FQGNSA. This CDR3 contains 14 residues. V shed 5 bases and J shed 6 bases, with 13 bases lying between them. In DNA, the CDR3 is TGTGCCAGCAGCCCGGGAATGTCCCCCGGGGAGCTGTTTTTT. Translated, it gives CASSPGMSPGELFF.

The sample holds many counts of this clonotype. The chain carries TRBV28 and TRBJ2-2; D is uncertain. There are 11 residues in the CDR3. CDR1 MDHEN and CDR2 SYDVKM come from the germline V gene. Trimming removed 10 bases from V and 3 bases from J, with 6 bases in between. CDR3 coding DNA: TGTGCCACCAGAGACACCGGGGAGCTGTTTTTT. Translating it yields CATRDTGELFF.

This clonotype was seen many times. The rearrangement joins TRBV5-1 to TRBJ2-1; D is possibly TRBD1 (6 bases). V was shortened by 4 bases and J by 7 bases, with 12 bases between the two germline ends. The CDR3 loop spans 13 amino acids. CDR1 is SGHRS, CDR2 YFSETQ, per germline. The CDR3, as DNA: TGCGCCAGCAGCGCACAGGGAACGAATGAGCAGTTCTTC. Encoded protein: CASSAQGTNEQFF.

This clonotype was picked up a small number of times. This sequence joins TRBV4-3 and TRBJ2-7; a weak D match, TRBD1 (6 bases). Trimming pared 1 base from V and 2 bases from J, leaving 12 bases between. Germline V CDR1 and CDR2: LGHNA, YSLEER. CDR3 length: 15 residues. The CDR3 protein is CASSQVSTGTYEQYF. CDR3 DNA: TGCGCCAGCAGCCAAGTTTCGACAGGTACCTACGAGCAGTACTTC.